Given below is one TCR beta chain in context. No antigen is known for it. The sample belongs to a study of cytomegalovirus exposure and HLA in healthy donors. General study points: Accurate prediction of HLA-A and HLA-B alleles (for most subjects) was reportedly achieved from TCR beta sequences. V- and J-gene trimming in TCR beta was tied to a missense DCLRE1C variant by an analysis performed later. When the data were analyzed later, several of the most significant clusters appeared to be linked to common viral pathogens. In a later analysis, specific HLA alleles were associated with approximately 17,000 TCR beta sequences at a 0.05 false discovery rate.

PCR amplification relied on 60 Vbeta primers (plus 13 Jbeta primers). The repertoire was sequenced with immunoSEQ multiplex PCR; TCRdb's copy has only in-frame clones and lacks some. The sample yields under 70,000 clones, of which the top ten take up 10% to 15%. The V end lost 4 bases, the J end lost 7 bases, and 18 bases lay between the germline ends. The CDR3 has 14 amino acids. From germline, CDR1 is SGDLS and CDR2 YYNGEE. The rearrangement joins TRBV9 to TRBJ2-7, with D possibly being TRBD2 (6 bases). This clonotype originated in a woman in her 30s in good health and CMV-seropositive. The sequenced material came from PBMCs. In nucleotides, the CDR3 is TGTGCCAGCAGCCCGGACGGGAGACGGGGGGAGCAGTACTTC. It specifies CASSPDGRRGEQYF.